These T cell receptor beta chains were read from a single sample in a study of blood T cell repertoires in COVID-19. Only in-frame clones appear in the TCRdb table, and some are missing; sequencing was by immunoSEQ multiplex PCR. The sample holds 150,000 to 200,000 clones, 86% seen once. Source material: peripheral blood. The source of these receptors is a woman aged 70-85 years with acute or convalescent COVID-19. The CDR3 runs from the conserved cysteine through the conserved F or W. D genes are given only for firm matches. Rows may omit the clone size; those that give it use once, few, many or a size class.

J	V	size	D	CDR3	DNA
TRBJ1-1	TRBV11-2	.	.	CASSFRISGTEAFF	TGTGCCAGCAGCTTTCGAATATCCGGCACTGAAGCTTTCTTT
TRBJ1-1	TRBV12-3/TRBV12-4	.	.	CASSSLGGATFF	TGTGCCAGCAGTTCCCTAGGGGGGGCGACTTTCTTT
TRBJ2-6	TRBV6-5	once	.	CASRLDTGANVLTF	TGTGCCAGCAGACTTGACACTGGGGCCAACGTCCTGACTTTC
TRBJ1-1	TRBV5-1	few	TRBD1	CASSLAQLIQGGDTEAFF	TGCGCCAGCAGCTTGGCCCAACTAATACAGGGGGGAGACACTGAAGCTTTCTTT
TRBJ2-7	TRBV11-1	.	TRBD1	CASSKDRGYEQYF	TGTGCCAGCAGCAAGGACAGGGGATACGAGCAGTACTTC
TRBJ2-2	TRBV19	.	.	CASSRRSQGAGTGELFF	TGTGCCAGTAGTCGAAGGTCCCAGGGCGCGGGAACCGGGGAGCTGTTTTTT
TRBJ2-2	TRBV5-1	.	TRBD1	CASRHGTERTGELFF	TGCGCCAGCCGACACGGGACAGAAAGAACCGGGGAGCTGTTTTTT
TRBJ2-7	TRBV4-2	.	.	CASSQVGGRVDEQYF	TGTGCCAGCAGCCAAGTAGGGGGGAGGGTAGACGAGCAGTACTTC
TRBJ2-5	TRBV5-4	few	TRBD2	CASSNVAGLTETQYF	TGTGCCAGCAGCAACGTCGCGGGACTAACGGAGACCCAGTACTTC
TRBJ1-6	TRBV9	.	TRBD1	CASSVDWLAGGYNSPLHF	TGTGCCAGCAGCGTAGATTGGTTGGCAGGGGGCTATAATTCACCCCTCCACTTT